The 20 T cell receptor beta chains reported below all come from one sample, sequenced in a study of CD8 T cells in Susac syndrome. After extraction with the RNeasy kit, roughly 0.45 to 1 ug of the RNA was reverse transcribed using random hexamers. MiXCR, run by TCRdb on the immunoSEQ multiplex PCR reads, gives a single entry per CDR3 protein. The data hold tens of thousands of distinct CDR3 sequences, with roughly 94% observed a single time. The material sequenced was CD8+ T cells from PBMCs. All receptors come from a human donor with Susac syndrome.

This clonotype is a singleton in its sample. This sequence joins TRBV9 and TRBJ1-2; D not resolved. Germline V gives CDR1 SGDLS, CDR2 YYNGEE. V lost 0 bases to trimming and J lost 6 bases, with 6 bases between them. The CDR3 sequence is 12 residues long. Here the CDR3 reads CASSVGLHGYTF. CDR3 nucleotide sequence: TGTGCCAGCAGCGTAGGCCTGCATGGCTACACCTTC.

The chain recombines TRBV7-8 with TRBJ2-1; D could derive from TRBD1 or TRBD2 (5 bases each). Per the germline V gene, CDR1 is SGHVS and CDR2 is FQNEAQ. The CDR3 runs 17 residues. V lost 5 bases to trimming and J lost 4 bases, with 21 bases between them. CDR3 sequence: CASSPRVGGLGYNEQFF. In DNA form, the CDR3 reads TGTGCCAGCAGCCCCCGGGTTGGGGGTCTCGGTTACAATGAGCAGTTCTTC. Based on the CDR3 plus reference TRBV7-8 and TRBJ2-1, the full variable domain is GAGVSQSPRYKVAKRGQDVALRCDPISGHVSLFWYQQALGQGPEFLTYFQNEAQLDKSGLPSDRFFAERPEGSVSTLKIQRTQQEDSAVYLCASSPRVGGLGYNEQFFGPGTRLTVL.

The V gene is TRBV30, the J gene TRBJ2-2; the D is unclear. Per the germline V gene, CDR1 is GTSNPN and CDR2 is SVGIG (reference sequence). The CDR3 contains 11 residues. The V and J ends lost 1 base and 10 bases respectively, with 7 bases between them. CDR3 protein: CAWSGTMELFF. For the CDR3, the DNA is TGTGCCTGGAGTGGTACCATGGAGCTGTTTTTT.

V and J are TRBV12-3 or TRBV12-4 and TRBJ1-1; TRBD1 is a possible D gene (5 bases). V shed 5 bases and J shed 11 bases, with 15 bases lying between them. The CDR3 extends over 12 amino acids. CDR3 DNA: TGTGCCAGCAGTGCCTCGTGGGGGTCGGCTTTCTTT. Protein product: CASSASWGSAFF.

The chain is built from TRBV28 and TRBJ1-1; possibly TRBD1 for D (5 bases). Germline V CDR1 and CDR2: MDHEN, SYDVKM. The CDR3 has 14 amino acids. Trimming stripped 8 bases from V and 4 bases from J, with 17 bases between. The DNA for the CDR3 is TGTGCCAGCCGGTCGGGCTTTCAGGGCACTGAAGCTTTCTTT. This codes for CASRSGFQGTEAFF.

The V and J genes are TRBV6-6 and TRBJ2-6; tentative D call: TRBD2 (6 bases). Per the germline V gene, CDR1 is MNHNY and CDR2 is SVGAGI (reference sequence). Trimming took 7 bases from V and 0 from J, leaving 13 bases between them. CDR3 length equals 16 residues. The CDR3 loop reads CASIEGGPSGANVLTF. The CDR3 DNA follows: TGTGCCAGCATCGAGGGAGGCCCCTCTGGGGCCAACGTCCTGACTTTC.

In nucleotides, the CDR3 is TGCAGTGCTAGCCCGCTGGAGGGCCTGTACAATGAGCAGTTCTTC. It codes for CSASPLEGLYNEQFF. The gene calls are TRBV20-1 and TRBJ2-1; the D gene is possibly TRBD2 (6 bases). Germline CDR1 and CDR2: DFQATT and SNEGSKA (reference sequence). The V end lost 3 bases, the J end lost 4 bases, and 16 bases lay between the germline ends. This CDR3 contains 15 residues.

This chain links TRBV4-1 with TRBJ1-1; 8 bases are shared with TRBD1. From germline, CDR1 is MGHRA and CDR2 YSYEKL. After removal of 1 base from V and 4 bases from J, the junction contained 5 bases not matched to a gene. CDR3 length: 15 residues. This chain's CDR3 is CASSQVSGGFTEAFF. Written as DNA, the CDR3 is TGCGCCAGCAGCCAAGTGTCAGGGGGCTTCACTGAAGCTTTCTTT.

The gene calls are TRBV28 and TRBJ2-5; D is possibly TRBD1 (6 bases). The V gene lost 7 bases and the J gene lost 5 bases, with 14 bases spanning the gap. The V gene's germline CDR1 is MDHEN and CDR2 SYDVKM. The CDR3 runs to 13 residues. The CDR3 protein is CASTEGVGETQYF. The CDR3 DNA is TGTGCCAGCACCGAGGGGGTTGGGGAGACCCAGTACTTC.

The chain employs TRBV19 and TRBJ2-1; possible D gene TRBD1, 6 bases. The CDR3 extends over 13 amino acids. V shed 4 bases and J shed 5 bases, with 9 bases lying between them. The germline gives CDR1 LNHDA, CDR2 SQIVND (reference sequence). CDR3 sequence: CASSTGAHNEQFF. CDR3 bases: TGTGCCAGTAGTACAGGGGCGCACAATGAGCAGTTCTTC. The full variable domain, rest sourced from reference TRBV19 and TRBJ2-1, is DGGITQSPKYLFRKEGQNVTLSCEQNLNHDAMYWYRQDPGQGLRLIYYSQIVNDFQKGDIAEGYSVSREKKESFPLTVTSAQKNPTAFYLCASSTGAHNEQFFGPGTRLTVL.

The rearrangement links TRBV29-1 to TRBJ2-3; possible D gene TRBD2, 6 bases. The CDR3 is 13 amino acids. Germline CDR1 and CDR2: SQVTM and ANQGSEA. V was pared by 8 bases and J by 4 bases, with 16 bases between. CDR3 nucleotides: TGCAGCTCTCGCGGGAACGTGCCAGATACGCAGTATTTT. It specifies CSSRGNVPDTQYF.

The gene calls are TRBV6-5 and TRBJ2-7; tentative D call: TRBD2 (5 bases). V was trimmed by 3 bases and J by 3 bases, leaving 12 bases between them. The CDR3 totals 14 residues. The germline CDR1 and CDR2 sequences are MNHEY and SVGAGI. CDR3 DNA: TGTGCCAGCAGTTATCACGAGCGGAGCTACGAGCAGTACTTC. It yields the protein CASSYHERSYEQYF.

The chain carries TRBV4-2 and TRBJ2-2; tentative D call: TRBD2 (5 bases). Germline CDR1 is LGHNA and CDR2 is YNFKEQ. Trimming stripped 2 bases from V and 2 bases from J, with 12 bases between. CDR3 size: 16 residues. CDR3: CASSQPGLGNTGELFF. In nucleotides, the CDR3 is TGTGCCAGCAGCCAACCAGGACTCGGTAACACCGGGGAGCTGTTTTTT.

This clonotype was counted once. The chain couples TRBV19 to TRBJ2-1; TRBD2 aligns across 7 bases. CDR3 length equals 15 residues. Losses at the gene ends were 9 bases for V and 5 bases for J; bases not matched to a gene: 13. Per the germline V gene, CDR1 is LNHDA and CDR2 is SQIVND (reference sequence). The CDR3: CASSASAGADNEQFF. The CDR3 nucleotides read TGTGCCAGCTCCGCCTCGGCGGGAGCGGACAATGAGCAGTTCTTC.

CDR3 in amino acids: CASSQGTNTEAFF. For the CDR3, the DNA is TGTGCCAGCAGCCAAGGTACAAACACTGAAGCTTTCTTT. V gene TRBV4-2 combines with J gene TRBJ1-1; D not certain. The CDR3 length is 13 residues. Trimming stripped 1 base from V and 2 bases from J, with 5 bases between. CDR1 is LGHNA and CDR2 is YNFKEQ in the germline V gene.

This clonotype was found once. The CDR3 protein is CSARPDSSGNTIYF. CDR3 DNA: TGCAGTGCTAGACCAGACAGCTCTGGAAACACCATATATTTT. J is TRBJ1-3 and V is TRBV20-1; D is perhaps TRBD1 (5 bases). Germline CDR1 reads DFQATT; CDR2 reads SNEGSKA (reference sequence). This CDR3 is built from 14 residues. Between the trimmed V and J ends, which lost 2 bases and 0 bases, there was a span of 8 bases.

V usage is TRBV20-1 and J usage is TRBJ2-1; D is uncertain. Trimming stripped 1 base from V and 5 bases from J, with 6 bases between. Germline V gene sequence: CDR1 DFQATT, CDR2 SNEGSKA (reference sequence). The CDR3 is 12 residues long. The DNA of the CDR3 is TGCAGTGCTAGAGCGGCAGACAATGAGCAGTTCTTC. It yields the protein CSARAADNEQFF.

The genes are TRBV29-1 and TRBJ1-1; tentative D call: TRBD1 (5 bases). Germline V CDR1 and CDR2: SQVTM, ANQGSEA. The length of the CDR3 is 13 residues. V was shortened by 0 bases and J by 3 bases, with 8 bases between the two germline ends. The CDR3, as DNA: TGCAGCGTTGAAGAGGGACGGTACACTGAAGCTTTCTTT. Encoded protein: CSVEEGRYTEAFF.

The sample holds one count of this clonotype. The chain links TRBV29-1 to TRBJ2-3; D gene ambiguous. The CDR3 runs to 14 residues. The V gene's germline CDR1 is SQVTM and CDR2 ANQGSEA. The CDR3, as DNA: TGCACTACTAACGGACCCAAAGGCGCAGATACGCAGTATTTT. As protein: CTTNGPKGADTQYF.

This clonotype was seen once. The rearrangement joins TRBV12-3 or TRBV12-4 to TRBJ2-7, with no clear D. Trimming took off 1 base at V and 6 bases at J, with 10 bases between the two ends. The CDR3 spans 13 residues. The CDR3 region has the DNA TGTGCCAGCAGTTTAGGACACGGCAGCGAGCAGTACTTC. Translated: CASSLGHGSEQYF.